This TCR beta chain was sequenced during a study of blood T cells in healthy people across ages. Across the whole study: The capture of about one barcoded beta molecule per two T cells was achieved by template switching.

Trimming removed 5 bases from V and 5 bases from J, with 10 bases in between. Looked up from germline, CDR1 is SQVTM and CDR2 is ANQGSEA. The CDR3 has 12 residues. Study-wide points: TCR beta diversity, measured per million T cells, fell in a roughly linear way with age.

This clonotype was counted only a few times. What it binds is not known. Each donor was a healthy Caucasian individual from Russia, aged about 6 to 90. Combining a sample-barcoded 5' primer with a J-beta primer mix, a second PCR ran for 7 to 11 cycles. A template-switch adaptor that had 12 random nucleotides put a tag on each cDNA molecule. In TCRdb, the 5' RACE reads were re-called with MiXCR into one record per CDR3 protein. The sample yields about 1.4 million distinct CDR3 sequences, 55% to 75% seen once. The sequence came from a young man in good health. The specimen was blood. The gene calls are TRBV29-1 and TRBJ2-1; D ambiguous. DNA for the CDR3: TGCAGCGTTTCAAACGATAACAATGAGCAGTTCTTC. Its protein is CSVSNDNNEQFF.